These T cell receptor beta chains were read from a single sample in a study of CXCR3-negative and CXCR3-positive naive CD8 T cells. Each CDR3 protein gets one entry in TCRdb, which reprocessed the 5' RACE reads and gives no DNA. This repertoire includes tens of thousands of distinct CDR3 sequences. The sample was naive CXCR3- CD8+ T cells from blood. The receptors stem from a human donor in good health. Some clones in this sample may be carry-over from other donors' samples. CDR3s include the opening cysteine and the closing phenylalanine or tryptophan. Size tells how often a clone was seen (once, few, many) or the class of an expanded clone, and some rows leave it out.

v_gene	abundance	j_gene	CDR3aa
TRBV9	NA	TRBJ2-1	CASSVSVQGIRDEQFF
TRBV5-6	NA	TRBJ2-7	CASRSQIVPHEQYF
TRBV10-2	NA	TRBJ2-3	CASSEILAVSTDTQYF
TRBV14	NA	TRBJ2-7	CASSHQAGGLFEQYF
TRBV5-1	medium-sized	TRBJ2-7	CASSLTGTSGYEQYF
TRBV5-1	NA	TRBJ2-1	CASSLRSESSYNEQFF
TRBV4-3	NA	TRBJ1-2	CASSQGVQFNYGYTF
TRBV7-8	NA	TRBJ2-1	CASSLGDEQFF
TRBV7-9	NA	TRBJ2-1	CASILTSSYNEQFF
TRBV28	NA	TRBJ2-7	CASSSPPRGTYEQYF
TRBV7-6	NA	TRBJ2-1	CASSAGDYNEQFF
TRBV7-9	NA	TRBJ1-1	CASSLPGEAFF
TRBV7-6	NA	TRBJ2-1	CASSLRAGASEGSSYNEQFF
TRBV5-1	NA	TRBJ2-7	CASSLEGTYEQYF
TRBV6-2/TRBV6-3	NA	TRBJ2-2	CASSRSLNRNTGELFF
TRBV24-1	NA	TRBJ2-2	CATNEIRQEQATGELFF
TRBV4-1	NA	TRBJ2-5	CASGSIAGGETQYF